What follows are 2 T cell receptor beta chains derived from one specimen sequenced in a study of cytomegalovirus exposure and HLA in healthy donors. Researchers ran the PCR with 60 Vbeta and 13 Jbeta primers. TCRdb's table, derived via immunoSEQ multiplex PCR, lists solely in-frame clones and lacks some. The data hold approximately 260,000 clones, with 70% to 90% observed a single time. Sequencing used PBMCs. Receptors originate from a woman between 35 and 50 years old in good health and CMV-seropositive.

The chain joins TRBV5-6 to TRBJ2-7; 9 positions agree with TRBD1. Germline assignment: CDR1 SGHDT and CDR2 YYEEEE. V lost 4 bases, J lost 5 bases, and 13 bases stayed unmatched. The CDR3 consists of 16 residues. The CDR3 DNA sequence: TGTGCCAGCAGCCTGAATATACGGGACAGGGTGCACGAGCAGTACTTC. Its translation: CASSLNIRDRVHEQYF. Combining the CDR3 with reference TRBV5-6 and TRBJ2-7 gives the whole variable domain DAGVTQSPTHLIKTRGQQVTLRCSPKSGHDTVSWYQQALGQGPQFIFQYYEEEERQRGNFPDRFSGHQFPNYSSELNVNALLLGDSALYLCASSLNIRDRVHEQYFGPGTRLTVT.

The chain has TRBV28 and TRBJ1-6; 12 bases fit TRBD1. V lost 6 bases and J lost 9; bases outside the gene matches: 9. Germline V gives CDR1 MDHEN, CDR2 SYDVKM. CDR3 length equals 16 residues. The CDR3 loop is CASRASGTGGFSPLHF. The CDR3 DNA is TGTGCCAGCAGGGCATCCGGGACAGGGGGCTTTTCACCCCTCCACTTT.